These T cell receptor beta chains were read from a single sample in a study of blood T cell repertoires in COVID-19. The table came from immunoSEQ multiplex PCR; TCRdb's copy has only in-frame clones and leaves some out. The sample has 250,000 to 300,000 clones, 75% to 95% seen once; the top ten hold around 1.1%. Sequencing input: PBMCs or T cells enriched from blood (not recorded which). These receptor sequences come from a woman aged 25 to 39 who had recovered from COVID-19. CDR3s include the opening cysteine and the closing phenylalanine or tryptophan. Fields, in order: D gene, J gene, V gene, CDR3 protein. The D gene is left open where the match is weak.

d_gene: TRBD2; j_gene: TRBJ2-1; v_gene: TRBV7-3; CDR3aa: CASGQTSGTYNEQFF
d_gene: .; j_gene: TRBJ2-1; v_gene: TRBV28; CDR3aa: CASSYPRGDNEQFF
d_gene: .; j_gene: TRBJ1-2; v_gene: TRBV28; CDR3aa: CASKQSYGYTF
d_gene: .; j_gene: TRBJ1-2; v_gene: TRBV9; CDR3aa: CASSVATQPNGYTF
d_gene: .; j_gene: TRBJ1-3; v_gene: TRBV19; CDR3aa: CASSRTVSSGNTIYF
d_gene: .; j_gene: TRBJ1-4; v_gene: TRBV30; CDR3aa: CAWNRGTNEKLFF
d_gene: TRBD1; j_gene: TRBJ1-6; v_gene: TRBV27; CDR3aa: CASSLGTGAYNSPLHF
d_gene: TRBD2; j_gene: TRBJ2-7; v_gene: TRBV10-2; CDR3aa: CASRMGLAGPSYEQYF
d_gene: .; j_gene: TRBJ2-1; v_gene: TRBV18; CDR3aa: CASSLYRVGDFYNEQFF
d_gene: .; j_gene: TRBJ2-1; v_gene: TRBV19; CDR3aa: CASSIGGAPYNEQFF
d_gene: .; j_gene: TRBJ1-5; v_gene: TRBV28; CDR3aa: CASNYQPQHF
d_gene: .; j_gene: TRBJ2-2; v_gene: TRBV5-1; CDR3aa: CASRDIIKKNTGELFF
d_gene: TRBD1; j_gene: TRBJ2-7; v_gene: TRBV6-5; CDR3aa: CASSPGQGGTYEQYF
d_gene: TRBD2; j_gene: TRBJ2-3; v_gene: TRBV9; CDR3aa: CASTFGSGSRTSTDTQYF
d_gene: TRBD2; j_gene: TRBJ2-1; v_gene: TRBV7-9; CDR3aa: CASSPPGLGGEQFF
d_gene: .; j_gene: TRBJ2-7; v_gene: TRBV4-3; CDR3aa: CASSQGSPSAHWGSYEQYF
d_gene: TRBD1; j_gene: TRBJ2-3; v_gene: TRBV9; CDR3aa: CASRPLTGTGGWTDTQYF
d_gene: TRBD2; j_gene: TRBJ2-4; v_gene: TRBV14; CDR3aa: CASSQDLSGRAEYIQYF
d_gene: .; j_gene: TRBJ2-6; v_gene: TRBV23-1; CDR3aa: CASSPRDTGSGANVLTF
d_gene: TRBD1; j_gene: TRBJ1-1; v_gene: TRBV4-3; CDR3aa: CASSRYRGHTEAFF
d_gene: .; j_gene: TRBJ1-1; v_gene: TRBV30; CDR3aa: CAWSAQGYLKAFF
d_gene: .; j_gene: TRBJ2-5; v_gene: TRBV15; CDR3aa: CATSRVGVEETQYF
d_gene: .; j_gene: TRBJ2-2; v_gene: TRBV11-1; CDR3aa: CASSYSGHASGELFF
d_gene: .; j_gene: TRBJ1-5; v_gene: TRBV30; CDR3aa: CAWRRPGTLSNQPQHF
d_gene: .; j_gene: TRBJ2-2; v_gene: TRBV5-1; CDR3aa: CASSLEGRGAGELFF
d_gene: .; j_gene: TRBJ2-2; v_gene: TRBV6-6; CDR3aa: CASSPWAVNTGELFF
d_gene: .; j_gene: TRBJ1-1; v_gene: TRBV19; CDR3aa: CASSIGGLREAFF
d_gene: .; j_gene: TRBJ2-7; v_gene: TRBV4-1; CDR3aa: CASSQSGGGRTYEQYF
d_gene: TRBD1; j_gene: TRBJ2-1; v_gene: TRBV9; CDR3aa: CASSAGQGVNEQFF
d_gene: .; j_gene: TRBJ2-1; v_gene: TRBV7-3; CDR3aa: CASSPWAPPYNEQFF
d_gene: TRBD2; j_gene: TRBJ2-7; v_gene: TRBV27; CDR3aa: CASSLSTSRSSYEQYF